This entry describes one T cell receptor (beta chain). The sample originates from a study of CD8+CD57+ T cells in acquired aplastic anemia. At the level of the study: Sorted CD4+ and CD8+ cells gave a mean 3.2 ug DNA, range 0.2 to 27.4 ug.

After removal of 5 bases from V and 2 bases from J, the junction contained 4 bases not matched to a gene. Looked up from germline, CDR1 is LNHDA and CDR2 is SQIVND (reference sequence). There are 14 residues in the CDR3. Researchers used genomic DNA as the template to profile TCR beta VDJ and CDR3. MiXCR was run by TCRdb on the reads, yielding one entry per CDR3 protein. The sample gives 150,000 to 200,000 distinct CDR3 sequences, about 60% of which show up once; about 48% is in the top ten. The sequence came from a human donor in good health. The material sequenced was sorted CD4+, CD8+, or CD8+CD57+ T cells (not recorded which) from PBMCs. J is TRBJ2-3 and V is TRBV19; TRBD2 agrees at 7 bases. The CDR3 nucleotides read TGTGCCAGTAGTTCTGGACTAGTCACAGATACGCAGTATTTT. As protein: CASSSGLVTDTQYF. Drawing the rest from reference TRBV19 and TRBJ2-3, the complete variable domain is DGGITQSPKYLFRKEGQNVTLSCEQNLNHDAMYWYRQDPGQGLRLIYYSQIVNDFQKGDIAEGYSVSREKKESFPLTVTSAQKNPTAFYLCASSSGLVTDTQYFGPGTRLTVL.